This T cell receptor (beta chain) was retrieved from a study of shared clonotypes between healthy human individuals. The CDR3 contains 17 residues. Libraries were prepared by immunoSEQ multiplex PCR; TCRdb keeps only in-frame clonotypes and omits some of them. The sample lists around 320,000 clones, around nine tenths occurring once. The origin of this receptor is a young man in good health. The chain employs TRBV1 and TRBJ2-5; the table gives TRBD2 as D, unverified against the DNA. TRBV1 is termed a pseudogene. Specimen: memory CD8+ T cells sorted from blood. Subset meaning: CD45RO+ cells pooled with CCR7-negative TemRA cells. The CDR3 sequence is CTSSGCLSGGAGETQYF. The CDR3 DNA sequence: TGCACCAGCAGCGGATGTCTCAGCGGGGGGGCCGGGGAGACCCAGTACTTC.